This entry lists 30 T cell receptor beta chains sequenced from one sample in a study of T cell responses to AZD1222 COVID-19 vaccine. The protocol was immunoSEQ multiplex PCR, while the TCRdb copy is restricted to in-frame clones and leaves out a portion. The sample shows around 110,000 clones, approximately 85% of them seen only once. The specimen comprised peripheral blood, sampled on day 0 of MenACWY control vaccination. These receptors came from an adult in good health.

This clone was recorded once. The V and J genes are TRBV28 and TRBJ1-2, with a weak D call TRBD1 (6 bases). Germline V gives CDR1 MDHEN, CDR2 SYDVKM. The V end was cut by 4 bases, the J end by 6 bases, with 21 bases between. The CDR3 contains 16 residues. The CDR3 nucleotides read TGTGCCAGCAGTTCCCAACCCCGCGTGGGGGGGCATGGCTACACCTTC. Protein product: CASSSQPRVGGHGYTF.

V and J are TRBV27 and TRBJ2-7; D call uncertain. V was cut by 2 bases and J by 3 bases, with 5 bases left in between. Germline V CDR1 and CDR2: MNHEY, SMNVEV (reference sequence). The CDR3 has 12 residues. The DNA for the CDR3 is TGTGCCAGCAGTTTAACGGGCTACGAGCAGTACTTC. Its translation is CASSLTGYEQYF.

The J gene is TRBJ2-2, the V gene TRBV19; no definite D call. V dropped 7 bases and J dropped 5 bases, with 14 bases sitting between them. This CDR3 region has 14 residues. Germline V CDR1 and CDR2: LNHDA, SQIVND (reference sequence). The CDR3 sequence: CASTRSRDTGELFF. CDR3 coding DNA: TGTGCCAGTACCCGCTCTAGGGATACCGGGGAGCTGTTTTTT. Together with reference TRBV19 and TRBJ2-2, the CDR3 gives the full variable domain: DGGITQSPKYLFRKEGQNVTLSCEQNLNHDAMYWYRQDPGQGLRLIYYSQIVNDFQKGDIAEGYSVSREKKESFPLTVTSAQKNPTAFYLCASTRSRDTGELFFGEGSRLTVL.

The rearrangement joins TRBV7-2 to TRBJ2-5; TRBD2 might be the D (5 bases). Trimming shortened V by 2 bases and J by 1 base, and 8 bases separated the two germline ends. This CDR3 is 14 amino acids long. Germline-derived CDR1 and CDR2 are SGHTA and FQGNSA. CDR3 in DNA: TGTGCCAGCAGCTTACGGGGTTTCCAAGAGACCCAGTACTTC. Protein product: CASSLRGFQETQYF. The full variable domain, completed using reference TRBV7-2 and TRBJ2-5, is GAGVSQSPSNKVTEKGKDVELRCDPISGHTALYWYRQSLGQGLEFLIYFQGNSAPDKSGLPSDRFSAERTGGSVSTLTIQRTQQEDSAVYLCASSLRGFQETQYFGPGTRLLVL.

The V and J genes are TRBV7-3 and TRBJ1-1; D is uncertain. The ends were cut back, 5 bases at V and 2 bases at J, with 9 bases in the middle. Germline assignment: CDR1 SGHTA and CDR2 FQGTGA. The CDR3 runs to 13 residues. The CDR3, as DNA: TGTGCCAGCAGCCCCTATCTTAACACTGAAGCTTTCTTT. Protein sequence: CASSPYLNTEAFF. The full variable domain, with the rest looked up from reference TRBV7-3 and TRBJ1-1, is GAGVSQTPSNKVTEKGKYVELRCDPISGHTALYWYRQSLGQGPEFLIYFQGTGAADDSGLPNDRFFAVRPEGSVSTLKIQRTERGDSAVYLCASSPYLNTEAFFGQGTRLTVV.

The J gene is TRBJ1-2, the V gene TRBV5-6, with TRBD1 as a possible D gene (6 bases). The germline V and J ends were trimmed by 4 bases and 0 bases, with 19 bases remaining between them. This CDR3 region has 17 residues. The germline CDR1 and CDR2 sequences are SGHDT and YYEEEE. CDR3 loop: CASSLFNDRRANYGYTF. DNA of the CDR3: TGTGCCAGCAGCCTATTTAACGACAGGAGGGCTAACTATGGCTACACCTTC.

The rearrangement links TRBV18 to TRBJ1-4, with D unresolved. The CDR3 is 15 residues long. Germline CDR1 and CDR2: KGHSH and LQKENI. V lost 3 bases to trimming and J lost 5 bases, with 13 bases between them. This CDR3 is CASSPGPARNEKLFF. In DNA form, the CDR3 reads TGTGCCAGCTCACCCGGTCCAGCTAGGAATGAAAAACTGTTTTTT.

This chain joins TRBV7-9 and TRBJ1-6; D not resolved. CDR3 length: 12 residues. V lost 2 bases, J lost 10 bases, and 6 bases lay in between. Germline V CDR1 and CDR2: SEHNR, FQNEAQ (reference sequence). CDR3 coding DNA: TGTGCCAGCAGCTTAATGGAATCACCCCTCCACTTT. Translation: CASSLMESPLHF. Complete variable domain (other parts from reference TRBV7-9 and TRBJ1-6): DTGVSQNPRHKITKRGQNVTFRCDPISEHNRLYWYRQTLGQGPEFLTYFQNEAQLEKSRLLSDRFSAERPKGSFSTLEIQRTEQGDSAMYLCASSLMESPLHFGNGTRLTVT.

The rearrangement links TRBV9 to TRBJ1-3; no definite D call. The V end was cut by 0 bases, the J end by 8 bases, with 12 bases between. Germline V gene lookup returns CDR1 SGDLS and CDR2 YYNGEE. The CDR3 spans 14 residues. As DNA, the CDR3 is TGTGCCAGCAGCGTAGCTCGAGGAAAGCACACCATATATTTT. This encodes CASSVARGKHTIYF. The full variable domain, in which reference TRBV9 and TRBJ1-3 provide the parts outside the CDR3, is DSGVTQTPKHLITATGQRVTLRCSPRSGDLSVYWYQQSLDQGLQFLIQYYNGEERAKGNILERFSAQQFPDLHSELNLSSLELGDSALYFCASSVARGKHTIYFGEGSWLTVV.

The chain uses TRBV5-1 and TRBJ2-3; D is undetermined. This CDR3 has 17 amino acids. CDR1 is SGHRS and CDR2 is YFSETQ in the germline V gene. Trimming took 0 bases from V and 3 from J, leaving 17 bases between them. The DNA for the CDR3 is TGCGCCAGCAGCTTGGTAGCTCGCGGTATGGGGACAGATACGCAGTATTTT. Its protein is CASSLVARGMGTDTQYF.

This chain connects TRBV5-1 to TRBJ1-5; D might be TRBD1 (6 bases). This CDR3 is 15 amino acids long. Germline V gene lookup returns CDR1 SGHRS and CDR2 YFSETQ. The V gene lost 0 bases and the J gene lost 5 bases, with 12 bases spanning the gap. The chain's CDR3 is CASSLEGTYDQPQHF. DNA of the CDR3: TGCGCCAGCAGCTTGGAGGGGACATACGATCAGCCCCAGCATTTT.

This chain connects TRBV30 to TRBJ1-6, with TRBD1 as a possible D gene (6 bases). The V end was cut by 0 bases, the J end by 6 bases, with 15 bases between. CDR1 is GTSNPN, CDR2 SVGIG, per germline (reference sequence). CDR3 length: 16 amino acids. The CDR3 DNA reads as TGTGCCTGGAGTGTATTTTGGGGGGACATTAATTCACCCCTCCACTTT. Protein product: CAWSVFWGDINSPLHF.

V and J are TRBV18 and TRBJ2-1; D may be TRBD1 or TRBD2 (6 bases each). The CDR3 is 16 amino acids. CDR1 is KGHSH and CDR2 is LQKENI in the germline V gene. V lost 0 bases and J 6 bases, leaving 15 bases between the germline ends. Here the CDR3 reads CASSPPGGGRSNEQFF. The CDR3 DNA sequence: TGTGCCAGCTCACCACCCGGGGGCGGGCGTTCCAATGAGCAGTTCTTC.

V usage is TRBV2 and J usage is TRBJ1-1; D perhaps matches TRBD1 (6 bases). The V end was cut by 6 bases, the J end by 9 bases, with 14 bases between. This CDR3 region has 12 residues. Germline-derived CDR1 and CDR2 are SNHLY and FYNNEI. CDR3 coding DNA: TGTGCCAGCAGAGCCGGACAGCCGAAAGCTTTCTTT. It yields the protein CASRAGQPKAFF.

The chain links TRBV6-5 to TRBJ1-1; D not resolved. V lost 5 bases and J lost 4, with 11 bases in between. The germline gives CDR1 MNHEY, CDR2 SVGAGI. The CDR3 is 13 amino acids. The CDR3 region has the DNA TGTGCCAGCAGTACCCGCAGCGGCACTGAAGCTTTCTTT. Its translation: CASSTRSGTEAFF.

In this sample, this clone turned up once. The chain employs TRBV11-1 and TRBJ2-5; D is unresolved. V lost 5 bases to trimming and J lost 5 bases, with 18 bases between them. CDR1 and CDR2 from the germline V gene are SGHAT and FQDESV (reference sequence). The CDR3 sequence is 15 residues long. DNA of the CDR3: TGTGCCAGCAGCCCCCATGTTGGCGGTTGGGAGACCCAGTACTTC. Its translation is CASSPHVGGWETQYF. Looking up the rest from reference TRBV11-1 and TRBJ2-5 gives the full variable domain: EAEVAQSPRYKITEKSQAVAFWCDPISGHATLYWYRQILGQGPELLVQFQDESVVDDSQLPKDRFSAERLKGVDSTLKIQPAELGDSAMYLCASSPHVGGWETQYFGPGTRLLVL.

V usage is TRBV28 and J usage is TRBJ1-4; D is possibly TRBD1 (5 bases). Germline V lookup: CDR1 MDHEN, CDR2 SYDVKM. Trimming took off 5 bases at V and 7 bases at J, with 17 bases between the two ends. The CDR3 sequence is 15 residues long. The CDR3 loop is CASSPPWEGSEKLFF. CDR3 in DNA: TGTGCCAGCAGTCCCCCGTGGGAGGGGTCTGAAAAACTGTTTTTT.

V usage is TRBV19 and J usage is TRBJ2-2; 11 bases are a match to TRBD2. J was trimmed by 6 bases and V by 8 bases; bases with no gene match: 20. CDR1 LNHDA and CDR2 SQIVND come from the germline V gene (reference sequence). The CDR3 has 19 residues. CDR3 residues: CASSLAASGGNRVAGELFF. CDR3 DNA: TGTGCCAGTTCTCTTGCGGCTAGCGGGGGGAATCGTGTCGCCGGGGAGCTGTTTTTT. The full variable domain, in which reference TRBV19 and TRBJ2-2 provide the parts outside the CDR3, is DGGITQSPKYLFRKEGQNVTLSCEQNLNHDAMYWYRQDPGQGLRLIYYSQIVNDFQKGDIAEGYSVSREKKESFPLTVTSAQKNPTAFYLCASSLAASGGNRVAGELFFGEGSRLTVL.

This clone has just a few counts. CDR3 residues: CASSSRPQGADNSPLHF. The CDR3 DNA reads TGTGCCAGCAGCTCCCGCCCACAGGGGGCCGATAATTCACCCCTCCACTTT. The rearrangement joins TRBV7-8 to TRBJ1-6; TRBD1 aligns across 9 bases. With V trimmed by 4 bases and J by 5 bases, 9 bases remained unmatched. Per germline, CDR1 SGHVS and CDR2 FQNEAQ. This CDR3 spans 17 amino acids.

The chain couples TRBV28 to TRBJ1-2, with a tentative D call TRBD1 (6 bases). Trimming pared 4 bases from V and 2 bases from J, leaving 11 bases between. There are 14 residues in the CDR3. Germline CDR1 MDHEN, CDR2 SYDVKM. CDR3 nucleotides: TGTGCCAGCAGTTATTTACAGGGAAACTATGGCTACACCTTC. Translation: CASSYLQGNYGYTF.

V usage is TRBV29-1 and J usage is TRBJ1-3; possibly TRBD1 for D (5 bases). CDR1 is SQVTM, CDR2 ANQGSEA, per germline. The length of the CDR3 is 13 residues. V lost 3 bases to trimming and J lost 2 bases, with 8 bases between them. CDR3 sequence reads: CSVEGGAGNTIYF. In DNA, the CDR3 is TGCAGCGTTGAGGGAGGGGCTGGAAACACCATATATTTT.

This clone has a single count. This chain uses TRBV18 with TRBJ1-2, with 7 bases lining up with TRBD1. In germline, CDR1 is KGHSH, CDR2 LQKENI. The V segment lost 5 bases and the J segment 4 bases; nucleotides outside the gene matches: 4. This CDR3 has 13 amino acids. The CDR3 is CASSADRSYGYTF. The CDR3, as DNA: TGTGCCAGCTCAGCGGACAGGAGCTATGGCTACACCTTC.

CDR3 loop: CAWSVGNQETQYF. The DNA for the CDR3 is TGTGCCTGGAGTGTTGGAAACCAAGAGACCCAGTACTTC. V usage is TRBV30 and J usage is TRBJ2-5, with D hard to call. The V end lost 0 bases, the J end lost 0 bases, and 5 bases lay between the germline ends. Germline CDR1 is GTSNPN and CDR2 is SVGIG (reference sequence). The CDR3 totals 13 residues.

The J gene is TRBJ2-3, the V gene TRBV5-1, with TRBD2 identical over 10 bases. Germline CDR1 is SGHRS and CDR2 is YFSETQ. Losses at the gene ends were 4 bases for V and 5 bases for J; bases not matched to a gene: 4. The CDR3 runs 14 residues. CDR3 residues: CASSRTSGGDTQYF. As DNA, the CDR3 is TGCGCCAGCAGCAGGACTAGCGGAGGAGATACGCAGTATTTT.

The chain uses TRBV10-1 and TRBJ1-2, with D maybe TRBD1 (5 bases). This CDR3 is built from 14 residues. The ends were cut back, 2 bases at V and 8 bases at J, with 15 bases in the middle. CDR1 and CDR2 (germline): WNHNN, SYGVQD (reference sequence). The CDR3 region has the DNA TGCGCCAGCAGTGAGCAGGGTTTGGCACCCGGCTACACCTTC. Translation: CASSEQGLAPGYTF.

The genes are TRBV5-1 and TRBJ1-2; possible D gene TRBD1, 5 bases. Trimming removed 5 bases from V and 2 bases from J, with 10 bases in between. Per the germline V gene, CDR1 is SGHRS and CDR2 is YFSETQ. The CDR3 extends over 13 amino acids. In nucleotides, the CDR3 is TGCGCCAGCAGAATAGGGGTGAACTATGGCTACACCTTC. This translates into CASRIGVNYGYTF.

The CDR3 DNA is TGTGCCAGCAGGAACAGGGGCTCCTACGAGCAGTACTTC. As protein: CASRNRGSYEQYF. The chain couples TRBV3-1 (or the pseudogene TRBV3-2) to TRBJ2-7; 7 positions match TRBD1. In germline, CDR1 is LGHDT, CDR2 YNNKEL (reference sequence). CDR3 length: 13 residues. The J segment lost 0 bases and the V segment lost 6 bases, leaving 2 bases of the junction unmatched.

The chain has TRBV3-1 (or the pseudogene TRBV3-2) and TRBJ1-1, with 7 bases matching TRBD1. CDR3 length: 14 amino acids. Germline V gene sequence: CDR1 LGHDT, CDR2 YNNKEL (reference sequence). J gave up 6 bases and V 5 bases, and 9 bases lay outside the gene matches. The chain's CDR3 is CASSVARGSSEAFF. For the CDR3, the DNA is TGTGCCAGCAGCGTTGCCAGGGGGTCTTCTGAAGCTTTCTTT.

The chain joins TRBV29-1 to TRBJ1-1; the match to TRBD1 covers 10 bases. The CDR3 length is 11 residues. V shed 4 bases, J shed 10 bases, and the junction held 3 bases outside the gene matches. Germline CDR1 is SQVTM and CDR2 is ANQGSEA. CDR3 loop: CSVGQGARAFF. CDR3 in DNA: TGCAGCGTTGGACAGGGGGCCCGAGCTTTCTTT.

The V gene is TRBV2, the J gene TRBJ1-2; TRBD1 matches 7 bases. This CDR3 has 16 residues. CDR1 and CDR2 from the germline V gene are SNHLY and FYNNEI. The junction had 14 bases not matched to a gene; V was cut back by 6 bases and J by 4 bases. CDR3: CASRAFRQGGPYGYTF. CDR3 in DNA: TGTGCCAGCAGAGCGTTCCGACAAGGGGGCCCCTATGGCTACACCTTC.